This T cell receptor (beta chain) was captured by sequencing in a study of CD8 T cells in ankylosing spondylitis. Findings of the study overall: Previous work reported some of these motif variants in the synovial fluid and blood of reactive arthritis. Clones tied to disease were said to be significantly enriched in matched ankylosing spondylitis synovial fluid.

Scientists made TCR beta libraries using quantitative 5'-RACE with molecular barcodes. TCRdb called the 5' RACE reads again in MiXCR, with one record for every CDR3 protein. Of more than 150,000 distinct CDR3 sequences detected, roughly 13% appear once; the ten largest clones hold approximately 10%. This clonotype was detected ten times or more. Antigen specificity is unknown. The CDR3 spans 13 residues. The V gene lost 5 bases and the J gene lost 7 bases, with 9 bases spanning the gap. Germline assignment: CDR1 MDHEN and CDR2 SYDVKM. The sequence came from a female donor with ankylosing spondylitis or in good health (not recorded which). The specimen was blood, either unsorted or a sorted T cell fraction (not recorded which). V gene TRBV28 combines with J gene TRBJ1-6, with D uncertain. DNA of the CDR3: TGTGCCAGCAGTCCCGCACAAAATTCACCCCTCCACTTT. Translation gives CASSPAQNSPLHF.